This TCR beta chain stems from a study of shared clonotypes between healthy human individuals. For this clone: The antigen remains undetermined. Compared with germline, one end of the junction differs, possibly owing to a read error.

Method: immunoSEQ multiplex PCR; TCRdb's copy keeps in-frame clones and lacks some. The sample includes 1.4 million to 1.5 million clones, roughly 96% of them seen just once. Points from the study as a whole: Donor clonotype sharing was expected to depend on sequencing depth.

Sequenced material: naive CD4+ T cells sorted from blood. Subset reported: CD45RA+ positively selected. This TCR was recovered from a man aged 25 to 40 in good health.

The chain's CDR3 is CASSLGFGDRDYEQYF. CDR3 in DNA: TGTGCTAGCAGCTTAGGGTTCGGGGACAGGGACTACGAGCAGTACTTC. The V and J genes are TRBV7-7 and TRBJ2-7, with 9 positions matching TRBD1. CDR1 is SSHAT and CDR2 is FNYEAQ in the germline V gene (reference sequence). The CDR3 loop spans 16 amino acids.